A single sample gave rise to the 18 T cell receptor beta chains below, sequenced in a study of regulatory dendritic cells for organ transplantation. No cognate antigen is known for these TCRs. This table comes from immunoSEQ multiplex PCR, and its TCRdb copy is limited to in-frame clones, with some not included. This table holds 20,000 or so clones, 65% to 80% found once. Sorted subsets were CFSE-labeled and cultured four to five days with allogeneic dendritic cells. Sequencing was done on a sample of memory CD4+ T cells from blood cultured with regulatory dendritic cells. The sample's subset: CD45RO+ memory T cells. These receptors all stem from a human donor in good health.

The rearrangement joins TRBV28 to TRBJ2-3, with D maybe TRBD2 (5 bases). CDR1 is MDHEN, CDR2 SYDVKM, per germline. This CDR3 comprises 15 residues. V was cut by 2 bases and J by 0 bases, with 9 bases left in between. The CDR3, as DNA: TGTGCCAGCAGTTTAGCGGAGCGGAGCACAGATACGCAGTATTTT. The encoded protein is CASSLAERSTDTQYF.

The chain uses TRBV7-6 and TRBJ2-5, with no clear D. Germline V gene data show CDR1 as SGHVS and CDR2 as FNYEAQ. The CDR3 is made up of 12 amino acids. Trimming stripped 8 bases from V and 0 bases from J, with 7 bases between. Here the CDR3 reads CASASHQETQYF. The CDR3 DNA is TGTGCCAGCGCGTCCCACCAAGAGACCCAGTACTTC.

The chain links TRBV7-2 to TRBJ2-3; 7 bases match TRBD2. V gave up 1 base and J gave up 5 bases; unmatched junction bases: 9. CDR3 length: 16 residues. Per germline, CDR1 SGHTA and CDR2 FQGNSA. The CDR3 DNA sequence: TGTGCCAGCAGCTTAGATGGTAGCGGGTTCAGAGATACGCAGTATTTT. Translated, it gives CASSLDGSGFRDTQYF.

The sample holds one count of this clone. The V call is TRBV5-1, the J call TRBJ2-1, with D maybe TRBD2 (5 bases). Looked up from germline, CDR1 is SGHRS and CDR2 is YFSETQ. The CDR3 spans 14 residues. Trimming took 1 base from V and 7 from J, leaving 12 bases between them. The chain's CDR3 is CASSLRGPPNEQFF. CDR3 DNA sequence: TGCGCCAGCAGCTTGCGAGGGCCCCCAAATGAGCAGTTCTTC.

V usage is TRBV12-5 and J usage is TRBJ2-1; perhaps TRBD1 as D (6 bases). Trimming took 3 bases from V and 8 from J, leaving 8 bases between them. The CDR3 has 12 amino acids. Germline lookup yields CDR1 LGHNT and CDR2 FRNRAP. The CDR3 nucleotides are TGTGCTAGTGGTTTACAGGGTTATGAGCAGTTCTTC. Translation gives CASGLQGYEQFF.

The CDR3 region is CASSPSPGTGGYYEQYF. As DNA, the CDR3 is TGTGCCAGCAGCCCTTCACCCGGGACAGGGGGTTACTACGAGCAGTACTTC. The rearrangement links TRBV28 to TRBJ2-7, with 11 bases aligning to TRBD1. Trimming removed 6 bases from V and 3 bases from J; junction bases left unmatched: 13. Germline V gene data show CDR1 as MDHEN and CDR2 as SYDVKM. The CDR3 length is 17 residues.

The V call is TRBV28, the J call TRBJ2-5; D perhaps matches TRBD1 (6 bases). From germline, CDR1 is MDHEN and CDR2 SYDVKM. Trimming pared 5 bases from V and 2 bases from J, leaving 18 bases between. This CDR3 spans 16 amino acids. The CDR3 region is CASSPPTGISQETQYF. In DNA, the CDR3 is TGTGCCAGCAGTCCCCCTACAGGGATATCGCAAGAGACCCAGTACTTC.

The chain employs TRBV4-3 and TRBJ2-5; the D is unclear. Trimming shortened V by 1 base and J by 2 bases, and 17 bases separated the two germline ends. The CDR3 runs to 17 residues. The germline gives CDR1 LGHNA, CDR2 YSLEER. Here the CDR3 DNA reads TGCGCCAGCAGCCAAGCTGGTTCCAGCTTCGGACAAGAGACCCAGTACTTC. Translating it yields CASSQAGSSFGQETQYF.

The chain recombines TRBV29-1 with TRBJ2-5, with D possibly being TRBD2 (6 bases). Germline V gene sequence: CDR1 SQVTM, CDR2 ANQGSEA. There are 12 residues in the CDR3. Deletions cut 3 bases from V and 1 base from J, with 6 bases between. CDR3 loop: CSVERGQETQYF. The CDR3 DNA reads as TGCAGCGTTGAGCGGGGCCAAGAGACCCAGTACTTC.

This clone has just a few counts. The J gene is TRBJ1-6, the V gene TRBV6-5; TRBD1 matches at 9 bases. V dropped 0 bases and J dropped 8; count of bases not matched to a gene: 2. CDR1 and CDR2 (germline): MNHEY, SVGAGI. There are 15 residues in the CDR3. The CDR3, as DNA: TGTGCCAGCAGTTACTCGAGACAGGGGGATTCACCCCTCCACTTT. It translates to CASSYSRQGDSPLHF.

V and J are TRBV7-2 and TRBJ1-1, with D possibly matching TRBD1 (6 bases). In germline, CDR1 is SGHTA, CDR2 FQGNSA. The ends were cut back, 5 bases at V and 3 bases at J, with 13 bases in the middle. The CDR3 has 14 amino acids. The CDR3 sequence: CASSLVGGDTEAFF. The CDR3 bases are TGTGCCAGCAGCCTCGTAGGGGGGGACACTGAAGCTTTCTTT.

This rearrangement joins TRBV5-4 to TRBJ2-5; 10 positions agree with TRBD1. Germline V gene lookup returns CDR1 SGHNT and CDR2 YYREEE (reference sequence). With 0 bases clipped from V and 4 bases from J, the junction kept 3 bases outside the gene matches. The CDR3 is 15 amino acids. This CDR3 reads CASSLGDRGPETQYF. CDR3 DNA: TGTGCCAGCAGCTTGGGGGACAGGGGCCCAGAGACCCAGTACTTC.

This chain connects TRBV7-9 to TRBJ2-2, with D unclear. Germline loops: CDR1 SEHNR, CDR2 FQNEAQ (reference sequence). V lost 4 bases and J lost 6, with 12 bases in between. The CDR3 contains 14 residues. CDR3 amino acids: CASSYVDWAGELFF. The CDR3 region has the DNA TGTGCCAGCAGCTACGTCGACTGGGCCGGGGAGCTGTTTTTT.

This chain links TRBV2 with TRBJ2-7; D possibly corresponds to TRBD1 (6 bases). The V end lost 6 bases, the J end lost 0 bases, and 15 bases lay between the germline ends. The germline V gene encodes CDR1 SNHLY and CDR2 FYNNEI. This CDR3 has 15 residues. CDR3 DNA: TGTGCCAGCAGCGTAAGGACAGAGAGCTCCTACGAGCAGTACTTC. Protein sequence: CASSVRTESSYEQYF.

J is TRBJ1-4 and V is TRBV5-6, with D unclear. V was cut by 0 bases and J by 5 bases, with 5 bases left in between. This CDR3 spans 13 amino acids. Germline V gene sequence: CDR1 SGHDT, CDR2 YYEEEE. CDR3 nucleotide sequence: TGTGCCAGCAGCTTGGGCGGGAATGAAAAACTGTTTTTT. Residues: CASSLGGNEKLFF.

The V gene is TRBV25-1, the J gene TRBJ2-7; no clear D. The germline V and J ends were trimmed by 2 bases and 7 bases, with 6 bases remaining between them. The CDR3 consists of 11 residues. Looked up from germline, CDR1 is MGHDK and CDR2 is SYGVNS. This chain's CDR3 is CASSELQEQYF. The CDR3 region has the DNA TGTGCCAGCAGTGAACTTCAGGAGCAGTACTTC.

V gene TRBV7-3 combines with J gene TRBJ2-1; D is unresolved. Germline CDR1 and CDR2: SGHTA and FQGTGA. The CDR3 runs 13 residues. Trimming removed 2 bases from V and 0 bases from J, with 2 bases in between. In nucleotides, the CDR3 is TGTGCCAGCAGCTTATCCTCCTACAATGAGCAGTTCTTC. It specifies CASSLSSYNEQFF.

This clone was observed a few times. The chain employs TRBV5-4 and TRBJ2-2, with 9 bases that match TRBD1. V lost 9 bases to trimming and J lost 4 bases; unmatched junction nucleotides: 7. Germline values: CDR1 SGHNT, CDR2 YYREEE (reference sequence). There are 14 residues in the CDR3. CDR3 in DNA: TGTGCCACCCAATGGGACAGGGCCACCGGGGAGCTGTTTTTT. It specifies CATQWDRATGELFF.